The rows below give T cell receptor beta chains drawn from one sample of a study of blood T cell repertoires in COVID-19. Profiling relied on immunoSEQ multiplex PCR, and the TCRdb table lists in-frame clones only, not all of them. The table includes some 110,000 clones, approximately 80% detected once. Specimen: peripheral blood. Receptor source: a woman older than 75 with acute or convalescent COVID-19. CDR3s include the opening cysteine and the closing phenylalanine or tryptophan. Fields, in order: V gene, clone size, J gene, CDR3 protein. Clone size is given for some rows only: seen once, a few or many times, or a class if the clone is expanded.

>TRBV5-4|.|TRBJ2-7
CASSQREGLNEQYF
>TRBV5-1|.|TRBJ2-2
CASSLGGNTGELFF
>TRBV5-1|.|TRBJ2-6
CASSSSIGFAGANVLTF
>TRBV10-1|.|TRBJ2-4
CASSGGLAGVQNIQYF
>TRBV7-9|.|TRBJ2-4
CASSRGNLAKNIQYF
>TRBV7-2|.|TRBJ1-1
CASSLAPTGDTEAFF
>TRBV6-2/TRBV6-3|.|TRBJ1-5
CASSYADRARNQPQHF
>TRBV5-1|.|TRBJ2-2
CASSLYITGELFF
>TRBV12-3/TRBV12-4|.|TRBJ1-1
CASSLREQAFF
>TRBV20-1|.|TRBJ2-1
CSAREPGLGFF
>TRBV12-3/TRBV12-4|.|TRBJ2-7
CATNYEQYF
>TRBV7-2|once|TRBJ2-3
CASSSARGGDTQYF
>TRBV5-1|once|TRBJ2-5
CASSLGLAQETQYF
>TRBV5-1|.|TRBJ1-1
CASKDGGTEAFF
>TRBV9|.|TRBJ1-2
CASSVEPRGTGGGGNGYTF
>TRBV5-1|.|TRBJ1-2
CASSFSGTISGYTF
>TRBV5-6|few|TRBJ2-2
CASSPGTGSGTGELFF
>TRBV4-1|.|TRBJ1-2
CASSQEELNRSLRF
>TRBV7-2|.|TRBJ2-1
CASRSPGTRLNEQFF
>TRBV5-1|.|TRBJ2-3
CASSNSGRGLTDTQYF
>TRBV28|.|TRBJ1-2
CASSLLQTGLNGYTF
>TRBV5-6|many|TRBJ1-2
CASSLGQVGGYTF
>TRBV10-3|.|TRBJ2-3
CAISQREVLRSTDTQYF
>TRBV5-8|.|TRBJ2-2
CASRRDRDTGELFF
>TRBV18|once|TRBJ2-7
CASSPFEGAEQYF
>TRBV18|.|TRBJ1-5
CASSPSSNQPQHF
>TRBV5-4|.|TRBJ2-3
CASSRGTFTDTQYF
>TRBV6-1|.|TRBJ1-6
CASSGPGTGSNSPLHF
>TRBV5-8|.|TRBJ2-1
CASSLRTGSRNEQFF
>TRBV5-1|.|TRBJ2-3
CASSLGGLSTDTQYF
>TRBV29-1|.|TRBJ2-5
CSVPHRATQYF
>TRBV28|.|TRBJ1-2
CASSPRLTVNYGYTF
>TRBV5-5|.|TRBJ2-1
CASRSGTSGYNEQFF
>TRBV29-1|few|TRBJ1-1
CSVRGQAVTEAFF
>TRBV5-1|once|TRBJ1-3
CASSAAGTGAGNTIYF
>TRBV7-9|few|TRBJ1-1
CASSLLGGEAFF
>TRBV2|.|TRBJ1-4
CASKGDFEKLFF
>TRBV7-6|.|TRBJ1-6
CASSLVEGLSSPLHF
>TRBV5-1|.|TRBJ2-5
CASRVQGQETQYF
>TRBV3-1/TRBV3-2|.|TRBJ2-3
CASSQAGPPTDTQYF
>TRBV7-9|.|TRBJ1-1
CASSAGQGAITEAFF
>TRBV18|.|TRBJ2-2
CASSPSQGGTGELFF